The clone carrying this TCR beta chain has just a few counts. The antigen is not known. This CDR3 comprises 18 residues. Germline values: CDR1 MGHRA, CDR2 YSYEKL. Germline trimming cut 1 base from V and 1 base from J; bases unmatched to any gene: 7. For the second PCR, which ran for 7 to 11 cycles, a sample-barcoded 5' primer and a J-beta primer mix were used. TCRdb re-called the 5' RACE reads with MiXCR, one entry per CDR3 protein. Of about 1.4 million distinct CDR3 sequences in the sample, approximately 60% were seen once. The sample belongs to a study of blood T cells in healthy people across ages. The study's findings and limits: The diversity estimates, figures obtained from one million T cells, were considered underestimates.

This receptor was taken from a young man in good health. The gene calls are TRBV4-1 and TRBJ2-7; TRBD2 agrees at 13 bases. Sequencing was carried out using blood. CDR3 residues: CASSQVLGLAGESYEQYF. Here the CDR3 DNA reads TGCGCCAGCAGCCAAGTCTTAGGACTAGCGGGAGAATCCTACGAGCAGTACTTC.